This entry lists 25 T cell receptor beta chains sequenced from one sample in a study of T cells in Graves' hyperthyroidism and ophthalmopathy. Researchers took RNA transcripts and amplified the TCR beta CDR3 regions from them. With the HTBI primer set, the TCR CDR3 went through a first round of RT-PCR. MiXCR, applied by TCRdb to the multiplex PCR reads, yields one record per CDR3 protein. The sample carries about 690,000 distinct CDR3 sequences, roughly 17% recorded once. The sample comprised blood. The receptors shown here come from a man aged 50-60 years with Graves' hyperthyroidism.

Note on this clonotype: A much larger clone lies a single base off, so this may be a read error. The rearrangement joins TRBV12-3 or TRBV12-4 to TRBJ2-4, with D possibly called TRBD1 or TRBD2 (5 bases each). V was clipped by 6 bases and J by 1 base, with 13 bases between them. The CDR3 totals 15 residues. DNA for the CDR3: TGTGCCAGCAGGCGCAGGGAGTGCGCCAAAAACATTCAGTACTTC. As protein: CASRRRECAKNIQYF.

This clonotype was seen a handful of times. V is TRBV20-1 and J is TRBJ2-7; D unclear. CDR1 is DFQATT and CDR2 is SNEGSKA in the germline V gene (reference sequence). The V end was cut by 6 bases, the J end by 6 bases, with 15 bases between. CDR3 size: 12 residues. The CDR3 spells CSARRVAVEQYF. The DNA for the CDR3 is TGCAGTGCCAGGAGAGTAGCCGTCGAGCAGTACTTC.

The chain couples TRBV2 to TRBJ2-3, with a possible D match to TRBD2 (5 bases). The CDR3 sequence is 13 residues long. Trimming removed 8 bases at V and 1 base at J, with 10 bases between. Germline V gene lookup returns CDR1 SNHLY and CDR2 FYNNEI. In DNA, the CDR3 is TGTGCCAGCTCGGGGATGGGCACAGATACGCAGTATTTT. Translating gives CASSGMGTDTQYF.

This clonotype was detected ten times or more. The chain recombines TRBV27 with TRBJ1-1, with 9 bases matching TRBD1. The germline CDR1 and CDR2 sequences are MNHEY and SMNVEV (reference sequence). The CDR3 spans 14 residues. V trimming: 7 bases; J trimming: 5 bases; junction bases outside the gene matches: 8. CDR3 DNA: TGTGCCAGCAAACCCGGGACAGGGAATACTGAAGCTTTCTTT. This sequence encodes CASKPGTGNTEAFF.

This chain uses TRBV7-9 with TRBJ2-7, with D possibly being TRBD1 (5 bases). Trimming removed 2 bases at V and 4 bases at J, with 18 bases between. The CDR3 has 16 residues. The germline gives CDR1 SEHNR, CDR2 FQNEAQ (reference sequence). As DNA, the CDR3 is TGTGCCAGCAGCTTATCCAATCTTGGGGCCTTGTACGAGCAGTACTTC. This codes for CASSLSNLGALYEQYF.

The V gene is TRBV20-1, the J gene TRBJ1-2; the D gene is possibly TRBD1 (5 bases). In germline, CDR1 is DFQATT, CDR2 SNEGSKA (reference sequence). Trimming took off 5 bases at V and 6 bases at J, with 13 bases between the two ends. This CDR3 is 12 amino acids long. The DNA of the CDR3 is TGCAGTGCTCCCCGGACAAGTCATGGCTACACCTTC. Translated, it gives CSAPRTSHGYTF.

A note on this clonotype: A much larger clone is a single base away; this may be a read error. J is TRBJ1-5 and V is TRBV18; TRBD1 might be the D (6 bases). In germline, CDR1 is KGHSH, CDR2 LQKENI. CDR3 size: 15 residues. The CDR3 here is CANSPLRGAEQPQHF. The CDR3 region has the DNA TGTGCCAACTCACCCCTCCGGGGGGCTGAACAGCCCCAGCATTTT.

The J gene is TRBJ1-1, the V gene TRBV6-5, with D uncertain. Per germline, CDR1 MNHEY and CDR2 SVGAGI. V shed 0 bases and J shed 3 bases, with 8 bases lying between them. The CDR3 runs 14 residues. CDR3 loop: CASSYSKRDTEAFF. CDR3 DNA sequence: TGTGCCAGCAGTTACTCTAAGCGGGACACTGAAGCTTTCTTT.

This clonotype was found many times. The rearrangement joins TRBV19 to TRBJ1-5; the match to TRBD1 covers 7 bases. The V and J ends lost 9 bases and 6 bases, in that order; junction bases with no gene match: 17. This CDR3 has 16 residues. CDR1 is LNHDA and CDR2 is SQIVND in the germline V gene (reference sequence). The CDR3 nucleotides read TGTGCCAGCCTTAACAGGGGAGAGATAGGTGGTCAGCCCCAGCATTTT. It specifies CASLNRGEIGGQPQHF.

The rearrangement joins TRBV30 to TRBJ1-5; D is uncertain. The germline CDR1 and CDR2 sequences are GTSNPN and SVGIG (reference sequence). V was clipped by 0 bases and J by 4 bases, with 4 bases between them. This CDR3 is 12 amino acids long. Here the CDR3 DNA reads TGTGCCTGGAGTGTCCCAAATCAGCCCCAGCATTTT. Translation: CAWSVPNQPQHF.

Only a few counts were recorded for this clonotype. This chain links TRBV3-1 with TRBJ2-2, with D possibly matching TRBD1 (5 bases). The V gene lost 4 bases and the J gene lost 1 base, with 10 bases spanning the gap. Germline CDR1 reads LGHDT; CDR2 reads YNNKEL (reference sequence). CDR3 length: 15 amino acids. CDR3 in DNA: TGTGCCAGCAGCCCTCACACAGGGAACACCGGGGAGCTGTTTTTT. This sequence encodes CASSPHTGNTGELFF.

Ten or more counts support this clonotype. The chain carries TRBV18 and TRBJ1-1; 7 bases are shared with TRBD1. This CDR3 region has 15 residues. V shed 1 base and J 1 base; nucleotides not matched to a gene: 3. The germline V gene has CDR1 KGHSH and CDR2 LQKENI. CDR3 residues: CASSPQGAANTEAFF. DNA of the CDR3: TGTGCCAGCTCACCACAGGGGGCCGCGAACACTGAAGCTTTCTTT.

This clonotype was seen a handful of times. This rearrangement joins TRBV5-1 to TRBJ2-5; D possibly corresponds to TRBD1 (5 bases). Between the trimmed V and J ends, which lost 1 base and 3 bases, there was a span of 13 bases. CDR1 is SGHRS, CDR2 YFSETQ, per germline. This CDR3 is built from 15 residues. CDR3 residues: CASSLSSGREETQYF. CDR3 nucleotide sequence: TGCGCCAGCAGCTTGTCGTCAGGGCGAGAAGAGACCCAGTACTTC.

This clonotype was seen many times. CDR3 bases: TGTGCCAGCAGCTTAGAAGTGTTGGTAGCGGGCGAAGAGACCCAGTACTTC. Residues: CASSLEVLVAGEETQYF. This chain links TRBV11-2 with TRBJ2-5; 7 bases map to TRBD2. V was pared by 0 bases and J by 3 bases, with 10 bases of the junction left unmatched. The CDR3 contains 17 residues. The germline V gene has CDR1 SGHAT and CDR2 FQNNGV.

The sample holds many counts of this clonotype. This chain links TRBV29-1 with TRBJ2-1; D unclear. From germline, CDR1 is SQVTM and CDR2 ANQGSEA. The CDR3 is made up of 12 amino acids. V lost 3 bases, J lost 7 bases, and 10 bases lay in between. The CDR3 here is CSVEADLNEQFF. The CDR3, as DNA: TGCAGCGTTGAGGCCGATTTGAATGAGCAGTTCTTC.

This clonotype was detected ten times or more. The chain carries TRBV20-1 and TRBJ2-5, with TRBD2 identical over 13 bases. Germline V gene lookup returns CDR1 DFQATT and CDR2 SNEGSKA (reference sequence). V was clipped by 3 bases and J by 5 bases; unmatched bases: 12. This CDR3 comprises 17 residues. CDR3 DNA: TGCAGTGCTAGGGTGACTAGCGGGAGGCCGGGGGGGGAGACCCAGTACTTC. Protein sequence: CSARVTSGRPGGETQYF.

V gene TRBV28 combines with J gene TRBJ2-6; D is undetermined. Trimming shortened V by 1 base and J by 0 bases, and 7 bases separated the two germline ends. CDR3 length: 16 amino acids. The germline gives CDR1 MDHEN, CDR2 SYDVKM. CDR3 sequence (DNA): TGTGCCAGCAGTTTATCCCTCGTCTCTGGGGCCAACGTCCTGACTTTC. Translation gives CASSLSLVSGANVLTF.

In this sample, this clonotype turned up a few times. V and J are TRBV6-6 and TRBJ1-2; D is unresolved. CDR3 size: 17 residues. Trimming cost V 0 bases and J 0 bases, with 14 bases left between them. CDR1 is MNHNY, CDR2 SVGAGI, per germline (reference sequence). The CDR3 is CASSYSGKTGANYGYTF. The DNA of the CDR3 is TGTGCCAGCAGTTACTCGGGCAAGACGGGTGCTAACTATGGCTACACCTTC.

This clonotype was seen many times. The V gene is TRBV6-1, the J gene TRBJ1-1; maybe TRBD1 (6 bases). The CDR3 spans 15 residues. The V end was cut by 10 bases, the J end by 1 base, with 19 bases between. Germline assignment: CDR1 MNHNS and CDR2 SASEGT. The CDR3 DNA is TGTGCCACAAAGCCTCCAGGACAGAGGAACACTGAAGCTTTCTTT. This sequence encodes CATKPPGQRNTEAFF.

In the case of this clonotype: As the CDR3 is not closed by the conserved phenylalanine or tryptophan, this likely results from a read error. The rearrangement joins TRBV5-8 to TRBJ2-6; D unresolved. With 0 bases removed from V and 0 bases from J, the gap between germline ends came to 4 bases. The CDR3 runs to 15 residues. In germline, CDR1 is SGHTS, CDR2 YDEGEE. DNA of the CDR3: TGTGCCAGCAGCTTGGGCGCCTCTGGGGCCAACGTCCTGACTTTA. Its protein is CASSLGASGANVLTL.

This clonotype was counted many times. The V gene is TRBV2, the J gene TRBJ2-1; 7 nucleotides match TRBD2. Germline CDR1 SNHLY, CDR2 FYNNEI. This CDR3 has 15 amino acids. Trimming took 4 bases from V and 8 from J; bases not matched to a gene: 11. CDR3 in amino acids: CASSVALAAPDEQFF. The CDR3 nucleotides are TGTGCCAGCAGTGTGGCGCTAGCGGCTCCCGATGAGCAGTTCTTC.

The sample holds a few counts of this clonotype. This rearrangement joins TRBV5-5 to TRBJ1-4; D remains unclear. Looked up from germline, CDR1 is SGHKS and CDR2 is YYEKEE (reference sequence). V was cut by 2 bases and J by 4 bases, with 9 bases left in between. This CDR3 has 14 residues. This CDR3 reads CASSFGPINEKLFF. In nucleotides, the CDR3 is TGTGCCAGCAGCTTTGGACCGATTAATGAAAAACTGTTTTTT.

This clonotype has a handful of counts. This rearrangement joins TRBV28 to TRBJ2-1; D not resolved. The germline V and J ends were trimmed by 7 bases and 2 bases, with 9 bases remaining between them. The V gene's germline CDR1 is MDHEN and CDR2 SYDVKM. CDR3 length equals 13 residues. This CDR3 is CASTYYTYNEQFF. In DNA, the CDR3 is TGTGCCAGCACCTATTACACCTACAATGAGCAGTTCTTC.

At least ten counts were recorded for this clonotype. This chain links TRBV28 with TRBJ1-4; unclear D gene. V lost 5 bases to trimming and J lost 3 bases, with 19 bases between them. Per the germline V gene, CDR1 is MDHEN and CDR2 is SYDVKM. This CDR3 contains 17 residues. DNA of the CDR3: TGTGCCAGCAGTCACCCCCCCAGGCACGTAGCTAATGAAAAACTGTTTTTT. This codes for CASSHPPRHVANEKLFF.

In this sample, this clonotype turned up many times. V and J are TRBV9 and TRBJ2-7, with unresolved D. This CDR3 spans 11 amino acids. Germline values: CDR1 SGDLS, CDR2 YYNGEE. Trimming removed 0 bases from V and 5 bases from J, with 3 bases in between. The CDR3 DNA sequence: TGTGCCAGCAGCGTAGGTGACGAGCAGTACTTC. Translation gives CASSVGDEQYF. Variable domain in full (rest from reference TRBV9 and TRBJ2-7): DSGVTQTPKHLITATGQRVTLRCSPRSGDLSVYWYQQSLDQGLQFLIQYYNGEERAKGNILERFSAQQFPDLHSELNLSSLELGDSALYFCASSVGDEQYFGPGTRLTVT.